Presented here are 18 T cell receptor beta chains from one specimen sequenced in a study of cytomegalovirus exposure and HLA in healthy donors. Clones were sequenced by immunoSEQ multiplex PCR, and TCRdb holds only the in-frame ones, with some missing. The sample holds 90,000 or so clones, about 85% seen once. The specimen sequenced was PBMCs. All receptors derive from a man aged 18 to 29 in good health and CMV-seropositive.

This sequence joins TRBV28 and TRBJ1-5; TRBD1 matches at 8 bases. There are 17 residues in the CDR3. Trimming took 2 bases from V and 1 from J; bases not matched to a gene: 7. CDR1 and CDR2 (germline): MDHEN, SYDVKM. CDR3 DNA: TGTGCCAGCAGTTTAGAAAGCCAGGGGGCAAGCAATCAGCCCCAGCATTTT. Protein: CASSLESQGASNQPQHF. Filled out from reference TRBV28 and TRBJ1-5, the complete variable domain reads DVKVTQSSRYLVKRTGEKVFLECVQDMDHENMFWYRQDPGLGLRLIYFSYDVKMKEKGDIPEGYSVSREKKERFSLILESASTNQTSMYLCASSLESQGASNQPQHFGDGTRLSIL.

The chain links TRBV6-5 to TRBJ2-2; 7 bases align to TRBD2. CDR1 is MNHEY and CDR2 is SVGAGI in the germline V gene. The CDR3 contains 16 residues. The trim removed 0 bases at V and 1 base at J, leaving 2 bases unmatched. The CDR3 sequence: CASSYSSGWNTGELFF. The CDR3, as DNA: TGTGCCAGCAGTTACTCTAGCGGGTGGAACACCGGGGAGCTGTTTTTT.

This rearrangement joins TRBV11-2 to TRBJ2-2; weak D call: TRBD1 (5 bases). This CDR3 region has 14 residues. Trimming left V 6 bases short and J 3 bases short, with 11 bases between. From germline, CDR1 is SGHAT and CDR2 FQNNGV. This chain's CDR3 is CASRLGQYTGELFF. CDR3 nucleotide sequence: TGTGCCAGCAGATTGGGGCAGTACACCGGGGAGCTGTTTTTT.

This clone was seen only once. The V call is TRBV14, the J call TRBJ2-3, with D possibly matching TRBD1 (6 bases). The germline CDR1 and CDR2 sequences are SGHDN and FVKESK. Trimming took off 0 bases at V and 7 bases at J, with 20 bases between the two ends. The CDR3 totals 17 residues. The CDR3 sequence is CASSQDSAGAPVNTQYF. CDR3 nucleotides: TGTGCCAGCAGCCAAGATTCGGCAGGGGCTCCAGTAAATACGCAGTATTTT.

The rearrangement uses TRBV5-1 and TRBJ2-7; 8 bases agree with TRBD1. After removal of 3 bases from V and 7 bases from J, the junction contained 12 bases not matched to a gene. This CDR3 has 15 amino acids. The germline V gene encodes CDR1 SGHRS and CDR2 YFSETQ. The CDR3, as DNA: TGCGCCAGCAGCTCCCAGGGGGCCGTTCCGGGGGAGCAGTACTTC. Translated, it gives CASSSQGAVPGEQYF.

This sequence joins TRBV29-1 and TRBJ1-2, with 7 bases aligning to TRBD1. This CDR3 comprises 14 residues. With V trimmed by 6 bases and J by 3 bases, 10 bases remained unmatched. In germline, CDR1 is SQVTM, CDR2 ANQGSEA. The CDR3 region is CSVPTGDSYYGYTF. For the CDR3, the DNA is TGCAGCGTCCCCACCGGGGACAGCTACTATGGCTACACCTTC. Full variable domain (outside the CDR3, taken from reference TRBV29-1 and TRBJ1-2): SAVISQKPSRDICQRGTSLTIQCQVDSQVTMMFWYRQQPGQSLTLIATANQGSEATYESGFVIDKFPISRPNLTFSTLTVSNMSPEDSSIYLCSVPTGDSYYGYTFGSGTRLTVV.

The chain employs TRBV4-1 and TRBJ2-1; D is possibly TRBD1 (6 bases). Trimming pared 4 bases from V and 6 bases from J, leaving 22 bases between. The CDR3 consists of 17 residues. The germline V gene encodes CDR1 MGHRA and CDR2 YSYEKL. The CDR3 DNA reads as TGCGCCAGCAGCCTTCAATCTGTCCTAAAGGGGGTCAATGAGCAGTTCTTC. Its translation: CASSLQSVLKGVNEQFF.

The chain uses TRBV6-5 and TRBJ2-7, with D possibly matching TRBD1 (5 bases). Germline values: CDR1 MNHEY, CDR2 SVGAGI. The CDR3 spans 13 residues. The V end lost 10 bases, the J end lost 4 bases, and 17 bases lay between the germline ends. The CDR3 DNA follows: TGTGCCACCTCTGGGCAGGGCCGTTACGAGCAGTACTTC. Translating gives CATSGQGRYEQYF.

This chain links TRBV4-2 with TRBJ2-4; 9 positions match TRBD1. CDR3 size: 18 residues. The trim removed 1 base at V and 0 bases at J, leaving 7 bases unmatched. CDR1 is LGHNA, CDR2 YNFKEQ, per germline. CDR3 amino acids: CASSQGTGDQLAKNIQYF. CDR3 nucleotide sequence: TGTGCCAGCAGCCAAGGGACAGGGGACCAACTAGCCAAAAACATTCAGTACTTC.

The chain recombines TRBV5-6 with TRBJ2-7; 8 nucleotides line up with TRBD2. CDR3 size: 17 residues. The V and J ends lost 5 bases and 3 bases, in that order; junction bases with no gene match: 16. Germline V CDR1 and CDR2: SGHDT, YYEEEE. CDR3 coding DNA: TGTGCCAGCAGTATTGGGGGGGGGATAGCGGGGATCTACGAGCAGTACTTC. This codes for CASSIGGGIAGIYEQYF.

The genes are TRBV2 and TRBJ2-5; 7 nucleotides align to TRBD1. CDR3 length: 14 amino acids. Germline V gene sequence: CDR1 SNHLY, CDR2 FYNNEI. The ends lost 5 bases at V and 5 bases at J; junction bases unmatched: 8. The CDR3 reads CASSPDRVEETQYF. CDR3 nucleotides: TGTGCCAGCAGTCCAGACAGGGTCGAGGAGACCCAGTACTTC.

CDR3 loop: CASSYVLPGTDTQYF. In nucleotides, the CDR3 is TGTGCCAGCAGCTACGTGCTTCCAGGCACAGATACGCAGTATTTT. The chain recombines TRBV5-6 with TRBJ2-3; D unclear. Between the trimmed V and J ends, which lost 3 bases and 1 base, there was a span of 12 bases. Germline values: CDR1 SGHDT, CDR2 YYEEEE. The length of the CDR3 is 15 residues.

The J gene is TRBJ2-3, the V gene TRBV5-1, with D maybe TRBD1 (5 bases). This CDR3 spans 14 amino acids. Deletions cut 0 bases from V and 5 bases from J, with 10 bases between. Germline loops: CDR1 SGHRS, CDR2 YFSETQ. CDR3 amino acids: CASSLGRAEDTQYF. CDR3 nucleotides: TGCGCCAGCAGCTTGGGCAGGGCTGAAGATACGCAGTATTTT.

This clone was recorded once. The rearrangement links TRBV2 to TRBJ2-1, with TRBD2 identical over 9 bases. The CDR3 is 15 residues long. CDR1 SNHLY and CDR2 FYNNEI come from the germline V gene. With V trimmed by 8 bases and J by 2 bases, 7 bases remained unmatched. The CDR3 loop reads CASFGLAHTYNEQFF. The CDR3 DNA follows: TGTGCCAGCTTTGGACTAGCGCATACCTACAATGAGCAGTTCTTC.

The chain carries TRBV6-4 and TRBJ1-1; possible D gene TRBD1, 6 bases. V was clipped by 6 bases and J by 0 bases, with 11 bases between them. CDR1 is MRHNA, CDR2 SNTAGT, per germline. This CDR3 has 14 amino acids. The CDR3, as DNA: TGTGCCAGCAGGAAGACAGGTATGAACACTGAAGCTTTCTTT. This encodes CASRKTGMNTEAFF.

This clone was recorded once. V and J are TRBV11-2 and TRBJ2-3, with 8 nucleotides matching TRBD2. The CDR3 runs to 16 residues. J was trimmed by 2 bases and V by 5 bases; bases with no gene match: 9. Germline-derived CDR1 and CDR2 are SGHAT and FQNNGV. As DNA, the CDR3 is TGTGCCAGCAGCCCACTAAGCGGGAGTAACACAGATACGCAGTATTTT. It codes for CASSPLSGSNTDTQYF.

The V and J genes are TRBV5-4 and TRBJ1-2, with TRBD1 matching over 7 bases. Germline values: CDR1 SGHNT, CDR2 YYREEE (reference sequence). The CDR3 contains 14 residues. V dropped 3 bases and J dropped 5; count of bases not matched to a gene: 7. The CDR3 nucleotides are TGTGCCAGCAGCTCGAGACAGGGCTATTATGGCTACACCTTC. Residues: CASSSRQGYYGYTF.

The chain has TRBV6-1 and TRBJ1-1; 11 nucleotides align to TRBD1. This CDR3 is 13 amino acids long. Germline V gene lookup returns CDR1 MNHNS and CDR2 SASEGT. After removal of 7 bases from V and 5 bases from J, the junction contained 3 bases not matched to a gene. In DNA, the CDR3 is TGTGCCAGCATGGGGACAGGGGGGACTGAAGCTTTCTTT. Translating gives CASMGTGGTEAFF.